This T cell receptor (beta chain) was documented in a study of blood T cell repertoires in COVID-19. As for the study in general: Donors in the United States, Italy and Spain gave samples during acute or convalescent COVID-19.

In germline, CDR1 is SGHRS, CDR2 YFSETQ. The CDR3 extends over 13 amino acids. V was cut by 7 bases and J by 4 bases, with 13 bases left in between. Some clones are missing from TCRdb's copy, which holds only in-frame ones; the method was immunoSEQ multiplex PCR. The table has 130,000 or so clones, 80% to 85% seen once. This TCR was recovered from a woman aged 55 to 70 with active or convalescent COVID-19. The rearrangement uses TRBV5-1 and TRBJ2-3; tentative D call: TRBD2 (6 bases). What was sequenced was peripheral blood. The CDR3 protein is CASRERGADTQYF. For the CDR3, the DNA is TGCGCCAGCCGGGAGAGGGGCGCAGATACGCAGTATTTT.